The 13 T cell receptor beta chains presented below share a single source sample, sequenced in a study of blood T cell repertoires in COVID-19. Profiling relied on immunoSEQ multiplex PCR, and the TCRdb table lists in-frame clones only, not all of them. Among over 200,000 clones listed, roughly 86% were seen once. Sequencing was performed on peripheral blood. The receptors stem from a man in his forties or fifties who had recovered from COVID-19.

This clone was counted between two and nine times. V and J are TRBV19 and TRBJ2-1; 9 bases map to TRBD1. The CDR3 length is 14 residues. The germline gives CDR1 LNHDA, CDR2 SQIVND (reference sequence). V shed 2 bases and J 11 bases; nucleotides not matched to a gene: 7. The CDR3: CASSITGGAPKQFF. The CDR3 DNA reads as TGTGCCAGTAGTATAACAGGGGGCGCCCCGAAGCAGTTCTTC.

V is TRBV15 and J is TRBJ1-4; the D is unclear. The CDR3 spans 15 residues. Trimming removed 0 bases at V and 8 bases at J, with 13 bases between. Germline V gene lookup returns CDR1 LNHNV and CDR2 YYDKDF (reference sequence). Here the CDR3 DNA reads TGTGCCACCAGCAGAGAGCGGACGAGAGGGGAAAAACTGTTTTTT. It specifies CATSRERTRGEKLFF.

The CDR3 region has the DNA TGTGCCAGCAGCAGCCGGGCCGGGGGGGGCACCCAACGAGAGACCCAGTACTTC. Translation: CASSSRAGGGTQRETQYF. The gene calls are TRBV7-2 and TRBJ2-5; 8 bases are a match to TRBD2. There are 18 residues in the CDR3. The germline V gene has CDR1 SGHTA and CDR2 FQGNSA. Germline trimming cut 5 bases from V and 4 bases from J; bases unmatched to any gene: 18. Variable domain in full (rest from reference TRBV7-2 and TRBJ2-5): GAGVSQSPSNKVTEKGKDVELRCDPISGHTALYWYRQSLGQGLEFLIYFQGNSAPDKSGLPSDRFSAERTGGSVSTLTIQRTQQEDSAVYLCASSSRAGGGTQRETQYFGPGTRLLVL.

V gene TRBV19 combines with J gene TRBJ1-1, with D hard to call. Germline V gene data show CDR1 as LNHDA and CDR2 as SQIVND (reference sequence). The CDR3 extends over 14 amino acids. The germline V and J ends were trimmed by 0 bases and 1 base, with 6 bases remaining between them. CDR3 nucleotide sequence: TGTGCCAGTAGTATAGATCGAGCGAACACTGAAGCTTTCTTT. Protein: CASSIDRANTEAFF.

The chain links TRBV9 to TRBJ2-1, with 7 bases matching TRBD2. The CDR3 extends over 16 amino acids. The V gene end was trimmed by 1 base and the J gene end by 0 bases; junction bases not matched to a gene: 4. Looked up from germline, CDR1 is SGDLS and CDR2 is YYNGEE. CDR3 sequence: CASSVTGRSSYNEQFF. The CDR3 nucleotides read TGTGCCAGCAGCGTAACCGGGAGGAGCTCCTACAATGAGCAGTTCTTC.

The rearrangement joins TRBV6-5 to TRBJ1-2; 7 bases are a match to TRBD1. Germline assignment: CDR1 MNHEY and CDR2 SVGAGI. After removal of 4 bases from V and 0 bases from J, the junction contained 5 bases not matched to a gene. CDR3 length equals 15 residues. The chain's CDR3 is CASSSTGTSNYGYTF. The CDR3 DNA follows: TGTGCCAGCAGTTCGACAGGGACTTCTAACTATGGCTACACCTTC.

CDR3 DNA sequence: TGTGCCAGCAGCATAACCGGGACTTCGGGAAACACCATATATTTT. This sequence encodes CASSITGTSGNTIYF. The rearrangement joins TRBV6-5 to TRBJ1-3, with a weak D call TRBD1 (5 bases). The CDR3 runs to 15 residues. Trimming stripped 6 bases from V and 4 bases from J, with 16 bases between. Germline CDR1 is MNHEY and CDR2 is SVGAGI.

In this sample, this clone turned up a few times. The CDR3 nucleotides are TGTGCCAGCAGCTTGACAGCAACTAATGAAAAACTGTTTTTT. Translation gives CASSLTATNEKLFF. V usage is TRBV7-2 and J usage is TRBJ1-4; D is perhaps TRBD1 (5 bases). CDR3 length: 14 residues. Trimming left V 3 bases short and J 0 bases short, with 5 bases between. Germline CDR1 and CDR2: SGHTA and FQGNSA.

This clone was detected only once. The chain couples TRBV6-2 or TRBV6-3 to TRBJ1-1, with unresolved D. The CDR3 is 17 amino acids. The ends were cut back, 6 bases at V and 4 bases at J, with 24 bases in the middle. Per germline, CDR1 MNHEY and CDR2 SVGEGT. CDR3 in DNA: TGTGCCAGCAGCCCTCGCCGACGGAGGTCTTGGGGCACTGAAGCTTTCTTT. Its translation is CASSPRRRRSWGTEAFF.

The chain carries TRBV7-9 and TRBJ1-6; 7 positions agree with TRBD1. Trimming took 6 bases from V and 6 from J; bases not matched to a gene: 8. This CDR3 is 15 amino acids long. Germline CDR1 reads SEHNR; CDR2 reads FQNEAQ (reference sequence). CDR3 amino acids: CASRSDRVFNSPLHF. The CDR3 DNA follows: TGTGCCAGCAGATCAGACAGGGTGTTTAATTCACCCCTCCACTTT.

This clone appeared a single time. The CDR3: CASSLEGELNTEAFF. The CDR3 nucleotides are TGTGCCAGCAGCTTGGAGGGGGAATTGAACACTGAAGCTTTCTTT. This sequence joins TRBV5-6 and TRBJ1-1; D perhaps matches TRBD1 (6 bases). Per the germline V gene, CDR1 is SGHDT and CDR2 is YYEEEE. The length of the CDR3 is 15 residues. V was cut by 0 bases and J by 0 bases, with 9 bases left in between.

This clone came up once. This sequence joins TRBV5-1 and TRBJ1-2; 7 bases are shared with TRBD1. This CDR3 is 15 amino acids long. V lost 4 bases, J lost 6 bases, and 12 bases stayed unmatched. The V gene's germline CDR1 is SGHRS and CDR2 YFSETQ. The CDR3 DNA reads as TGCGCCAGCAGCCGCGACAGGGTTATTAATCATGGCTACACCTTC. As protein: CASSRDRVINHGYTF.

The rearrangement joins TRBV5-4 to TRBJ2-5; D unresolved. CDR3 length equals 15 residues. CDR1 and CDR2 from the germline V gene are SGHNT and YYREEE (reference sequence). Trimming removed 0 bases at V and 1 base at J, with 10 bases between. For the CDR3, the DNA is TGTGCCAGCAGCTTGGCCGGATTAGCCCAAGAGACCCAGTACTTC. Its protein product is CASSLAGLAQETQYF.